Shown below are 30 T cell receptor beta chains from a single sample sequenced in a study of shared clonotypes between healthy human individuals. Terminally differentiated effector memory CD45RA+ cells were excluded by CCR7 positive selection of CD45RO-negative cells. Profiled with immunoSEQ multiplex PCR; TCRdb holds only in-frame clones, not every one. The repertoire consists of about 2 million clones, with about 95% occurring once and the leading ten covering 1.1%. Sequencing was done on a sample of naive CD8+ T cells sorted from blood. Receptor source: a man younger than 30 in good health.

This clone was picked up one time. This chain connects TRBV9 to TRBJ2-1, with TRBD2 matching over 11 bases. CDR3 length: 16 amino acids. CDR1 is SGDLS, CDR2 YYNGEE, per germline. The V and J ends lost 4 bases and 4 bases, in that order; junction bases with no gene match: 7. The CDR3: CASSHQTSGGYNEQFF. CDR3 DNA: TGTGCCAGCAGCCACCAAACTAGCGGGGGATACAATGAGCAGTTCTTC.

V is TRBV5-1 and J is TRBJ2-3; D gene unclear. Germline lookup yields CDR1 SGHRS and CDR2 YFSETQ. V shed 0 bases and J shed 6 bases, with 17 bases lying between them. This CDR3 contains 16 residues. CDR3 nucleotides: TGCGCCAGCAGCTTGGATCTGGCCTCGATGGGGGATACGCAGTATTTT. This translates into CASSLDLASMGDTQYF.

The V call is TRBV30, the J call TRBJ1-6; tentative D call: TRBD1 (6 bases). Germline lookup yields CDR1 GTSNPN and CDR2 SVGIG (reference sequence). Trimming left V 1 base short and J 9 bases short, with 16 bases between. This CDR3 contains 15 residues. The CDR3 coding sequence is TGTGCCTGGAGTGAATGGGCAGGGGATGGTTCACCCCTCCACTTT. It is translated as CAWSEWAGDGSPLHF.

This chain uses TRBV13 with TRBJ2-3; 9 bases are shared with TRBD2. Trimming cost V 1 base and J 6 bases; bases outside gene matches: 2. CDR1 PRHDT and CDR2 FYEKMQ come from the germline V gene (reference sequence). The CDR3 contains 14 residues. CDR3 protein: CASSLDSGRDTQYF. DNA of the CDR3: TGTGCCAGCAGCTTAGACAGCGGGAGGGATACGCAGTATTTT.

The V and J genes are TRBV7-8 and TRBJ2-7; the D gene is possibly TRBD2 (5 bases). The V and J ends lost 0 bases and 0 bases respectively, with 15 bases between them. The CDR3 sequence is 17 residues long. CDR1 SGHVS and CDR2 FQNEAQ come from the germline V gene. CDR3 sequence reads: CASSLAPGEGGSYEQYF. CDR3 nucleotide sequence: TGTGCCAGCAGCTTAGCGCCCGGGGAAGGCGGCTCCTACGAGCAGTACTTC.

The J gene is TRBJ2-7, the V gene TRBV7-6, with 8 bases identical to TRBD1. This CDR3 is built from 16 residues. CDR1 and CDR2 (germline): SGHVS, FNYEAQ. V trimming: 3 bases; J trimming: 0 bases; junction bases outside the gene matches: 7. Here the CDR3 reads CASSFQQGDSSYEQYF. The DNA of the CDR3 is TGTGCCAGCAGCTTCCAACAGGGGGACAGCTCCTACGAGCAGTACTTC. Together with reference TRBV7-6 and TRBJ2-7, the CDR3 gives the full variable domain: GAGVSQSPRYKVTKRGQDVALRCDPISGHVSLYWYRQALGQGPEFLTYFNYEAQQDKSGLPNDRFSAERPEGSISTLTIQRTEQRDSAMYRCASSFQQGDSSYEQYFGPGTRLTVT.

As regards this clone: This CDR3 is also generated by other DNA sequences in the sample. The chain couples TRBV27 to TRBJ1-2, with no clear D. V dropped 2 bases and J dropped 3 bases, with 10 bases sitting between them. Germline assignment: CDR1 MNHEY and CDR2 SMNVEV (reference sequence). CDR3 length equals 14 residues. The CDR3 loop reads CASSLLGSDYGYTF. The CDR3 bases are TGTGCCAGCAGTTTACTGGGGTCGGACTATGGCTACACCTTC.

The V and J genes are TRBV6-5 and TRBJ2-7; 8 bases match TRBD1. V lost 4 bases, J lost 3 bases, and 5 bases stayed unmatched. The V gene's germline CDR1 is MNHEY and CDR2 SVGAGI. The CDR3 sequence is 14 residues long. DNA of the CDR3: TGTGCCAGCAGTTGGCAGGGGGCAATCTACGAGCAGTACTTC. Its translation: CASSWQGAIYEQYF.

This chain uses TRBV9 with TRBJ2-7, with 7 bases aligning to TRBD2. Germline V gene sequence: CDR1 SGDLS, CDR2 YYNGEE. J gave up 2 bases and V 4 bases, and 9 bases lay outside the gene matches. This CDR3 has 15 amino acids. The CDR3: CASSSTGGSAYEQYF. CDR3 bases: TGTGCCAGCAGCTCGACGGGAGGTTCCGCCTACGAGCAGTACTTC. The whole variable domain, filled in from reference TRBV9 and TRBJ2-7, reads DSGVTQTPKHLITATGQRVTLRCSPRSGDLSVYWYQQSLDQGLQFLIQYYNGEERAKGNILERFSAQQFPDLHSELNLSSLELGDSALYFCASSSTGGSAYEQYFGPGTRLTVT.

The chain links TRBV27 to TRBJ1-4, with D unclear. Germline V CDR1 and CDR2: MNHEY, SMNVEV (reference sequence). This CDR3 comprises 16 residues. V shed 7 bases and J shed 4 bases, with 19 bases lying between them. CDR3 bases: TGTGCCAGCACCACCAGTCCTCCCGGTCATAATGAAAAACTGTTTTTT. Protein: CASTTSPPGHNEKLFF. Full variable domain (missing parts from reference TRBV27 and TRBJ1-4): EAQVTQNPRYLITVTGKKLTVTCSQNMNHEYMSWYRQDPGLGLRQIYYSMNVEVTDKGDVPEGYKVSRKEKRNFPLILESPSPNQTSLYFCASTTSPPGHNEKLFFGSGTQLSVL.

To note about this clone: A junction end diverges from the germline sequence, so it may reflect a read error. The chain recombines TRBV7-6 with TRBJ1-1; D is possibly TRBD1 (5 bases). This CDR3 has 11 residues. Germline values: CDR1 SGHVS, CDR2 FNYEAQ. CDR3 in DNA: TGTGCCAGCAGCGTGACAGACGAACTCGTCTTT. Encoded protein: CASSVTDELVF.

The chain links TRBV4-1 to TRBJ2-2, with a possible D match to TRBD1 (6 bases). The germline V gene encodes CDR1 MGHRA and CDR2 YSYEKL. V lost 1 base to trimming and J lost 14 bases, with 14 bases between them. CDR3 length: 13 residues. The CDR3 nucleotides are TGCGCCAGCAGCCAAGCCAGGGGAAACGTTCTGTTTTTT. Residues: CASSQARGNVLFF.

This clone was picked up one time. The chain carries TRBV6-1 and TRBJ2-2, with a tentative D call TRBD2 (5 bases). Germline CDR1 is MNHNS and CDR2 is SASEGT. Trimming stripped 4 bases from V and 3 bases from J, with 6 bases between. This CDR3 region has 13 residues. The CDR3 nucleotides read TGTGCCAGCAGTGGAGGGTACACCGGGGAGCTGTTTTTT. This encodes CASSGGYTGELFF.

The table lists this clone with a count of one. The sample holds other DNA sequences that translate to the same CDR3. The V call is TRBV4-1, the J call TRBJ2-7; no definite D call. CDR1 is MGHRA and CDR2 is YSYEKL in the germline V gene. The CDR3 length is 15 residues. V was shortened by 2 bases and J by 0 bases, with 11 bases between the two germline ends. CDR3 DNA: TGCGCCAGCAGCCAAAAGGCAGGAAGCTCCTACGAGCAGTACTTC. This gives the protein CASSQKAGSSYEQYF.

The chain combines TRBV11-2 with TRBJ1-1, with 7 positions matching TRBD1. With V trimmed by 1 base and J by 1 base, 3 bases remained unmatched. The length of the CDR3 is 15 residues. The germline V gene encodes CDR1 SGHAT and CDR2 FQNNGV. CDR3 residues: CASSLGRTGNTEAFF. CDR3 nucleotides: TGTGCCAGCAGCTTAGGAAGGACAGGGAACACTGAAGCTTTCTTT.

On this clone: The sample contains more than one DNA sequence encoding this CDR3. V gene TRBV25-1 combines with J gene TRBJ2-1; D remains unclear. V shed 2 bases and J shed 3 bases, with 2 bases lying between them. The germline V gene has CDR1 MGHDK and CDR2 SYGVNS. The CDR3 is made up of 12 amino acids. Written as DNA, the CDR3 is TGTGCCAGCAGTGAAGGCTACAATGAGCAGTTCTTC. Amino acids: CASSEGYNEQFF.

V and J are TRBV6-5 and TRBJ1-1; possible D gene TRBD1, 6 bases. Germline values: CDR1 MNHEY, CDR2 SVGAGI. With 2 bases removed from V and 2 bases from J, the gap between germline ends came to 9 bases. This CDR3 is 14 amino acids long. The CDR3 DNA sequence: TGTGCCAGCAGTTACGCGGACAGTAACACTGAAGCTTTCTTT. This encodes CASSYADSNTEAFF.

This chain uses TRBV5-6 with TRBJ2-7; D unclear. Trimming removed 2 bases at V and 3 bases at J, with 9 bases between. The CDR3 has 13 amino acids. Germline values: CDR1 SGHDT, CDR2 YYEEEE. In DNA form, the CDR3 reads TGTGCCAGCAGCTTCGGGCGGTTCTACGAGCAGTACTTC. Its protein is CASSFGRFYEQYF.

The V call is TRBV4-2, the J call TRBJ2-1; 11 bases are shared with TRBD1. J lost 4 bases, V lost 4 bases, and 6 bases had no gene match. The CDR3 runs to 16 residues. Germline V gene lookup returns CDR1 LGHNA and CDR2 YNFKEQ. The CDR3 loop reads CASSPWTGGLYNEQFF. In nucleotides, the CDR3 is TGTGCCAGCAGCCCCTGGACAGGGGGCCTATACAATGAGCAGTTCTTC.

The chain uses TRBV27 and TRBJ1-1; D possibly corresponds to TRBD1 (5 bases). Germline CDR1 and CDR2: MNHEY and SMNVEV (reference sequence). The V gene lost 2 bases and the J gene lost 4 bases, with 11 bases spanning the gap. The CDR3 sequence is 14 residues long. DNA of the CDR3: TGTGCCAGCAGTTTAGTTGGGGGTAGCACTGAAGCTTTCTTT. It specifies CASSLVGGSTEAFF.

The rearrangement links TRBV21-1 to TRBJ2-2. TRBV21-1 is a documented pseudogene. The CDR3 sequence is 16 residues long. Here the CDR3 DNA reads TGTGCCAGCAGCGAAGCGGGGTTCCCTGACACCGGGGAGCTGTTTTTT. This codes for CASSEAGFPDTGELFF.

A word on this clone: Different DNA sequences within this sample yield the same CDR3. The V gene is TRBV2, the J gene TRBJ2-3; 12 bases fit TRBD2. Germline CDR1 SNHLY, CDR2 FYNNEI. This CDR3 has 15 residues. Unmatched junction bases numbered 1, after V lost 5 bases and J lost 1 base. This chain's CDR3 is CASSRLAGGTDTQYF. DNA of the CDR3: TGTGCCAGCAGTAGACTAGCGGGGGGCACAGATACGCAGTATTTT. The whole variable domain, filled in from reference TRBV2 and TRBJ2-3, reads EPEVTQTPSHQVTQMGQEVILRCVPISNHLYFYWYRQILGQKVEFLVSFYNNEISEKSEIFDDQFSVERPDGSNFTLKIRSTKLEDSAMYFCASSRLAGGTDTQYFGPGTRLTVL.

The rearrangement uses TRBV4-1 and TRBJ2-7; 10 nucleotides agree with TRBD2. The germline V gene encodes CDR1 MGHRA and CDR2 YSYEKL. The CDR3 is made up of 16 amino acids. With 4 bases clipped from V and 2 bases from J, the junction kept 8 bases outside the gene matches. Here the CDR3 DNA reads TGCGCCAGCAGCCCTAGAGTAGCGGGGGGTCCCTACGAGCAGTACTTC. Protein sequence: CASSPRVAGGPYEQYF.

This clone has a handful of counts. The chain combines TRBV4-1 with TRBJ1-1; D unresolved. Germline V lookup: CDR1 MGHRA, CDR2 YSYEKL. Trimming removed 0 bases from V and 6 bases from J, with 8 bases in between. The CDR3 covers 13 residues. The CDR3 sequence: CASSQDSESEAFF. The CDR3 DNA follows: TGCGCCAGCAGCCAAGACAGTGAGTCTGAAGCTTTCTTT.

V and J are TRBV19 and TRBJ1-2, with D possibly being TRBD1 (6 bases). CDR3 length equals 15 residues. Per the germline V gene, CDR1 is LNHDA and CDR2 is SQIVND (reference sequence). Between the trimmed V and J ends, which lost 3 bases and 7 bases, there was a span of 18 bases. The CDR3 bases are TGTGCCAGTAGTATCCCCGCGGAGGGGGATGGTGGCTACACCTTC. Its translation is CASSIPAEGDGGYTF. The whole variable domain, remainder taken from reference TRBV19 and TRBJ1-2, is DGGITQSPKYLFRKEGQNVTLSCEQNLNHDAMYWYRQDPGQGLRLIYYSQIVNDFQKGDIAEGYSVSREKKESFPLTVTSAQKNPTAFYLCASSIPAEGDGGYTFGSGTRLTVV.

For this clone: Distinct nucleotide sequences in the sample also encode this CDR3. CDR3 DNA sequence: TGTGCCAGCAGTTTACTGGACTCCACAGATACGCAGTATTTT. It codes for CASSLLDSTDTQYF. This chain links TRBV27 with TRBJ2-3, with D possibly matching TRBD2 (5 bases). Trimming pared 2 bases from V and 2 bases from J, leaving 8 bases between. The CDR3 consists of 14 residues. Germline assignment: CDR1 MNHEY and CDR2 SMNVEV (reference sequence).

The chain uses TRBV19 and TRBJ1-2; 9 bases align to TRBD1. The junction had 6 bases not matched to a gene; V was cut back by 8 bases and J by 8 bases. This CDR3 spans 12 amino acids. Germline V CDR1 and CDR2: LNHDA, SQIVND (reference sequence). CDR3 bases: TGTGCCAGTCATACAGGGGGCGGAGGCTACACCTTC. Translated, it gives CASHTGGGGYTF.

This clone was counted a single time. The chain carries TRBV5-6 and TRBJ2-7, with D maybe TRBD1 (5 bases). V was shortened by 1 base and J by 4 bases, with 12 bases between the two germline ends. The CDR3 is 14 residues long. The germline V gene has CDR1 SGHDT and CDR2 YYEEEE. CDR3 amino acids: CASSLSRAGYEQYF. CDR3 DNA: TGTGCCAGCAGCTTGAGCAGGGCTGGGTACGAGCAGTACTTC. Combining the CDR3 with reference TRBV5-6 and TRBJ2-7 gives the whole variable domain DAGVTQSPTHLIKTRGQQVTLRCSPKSGHDTVSWYQQALGQGPQFIFQYYEEEERQRGNFPDRFSGHQFPNYSSELNVNALLLGDSALYLCASSLSRAGYEQYFGPGTRLTVT.

This clone has a single count. The chain carries TRBV5-1 and TRBJ2-3; TRBD1 matches 9 bases. The CDR3 is 15 amino acids. After removal of 2 bases from V and 2 bases from J, the junction contained 3 bases not matched to a gene. Germline V lookup: CDR1 SGHRS, CDR2 YFSETQ. The DNA for the CDR3 is TGCGCCAGCAGCTTACAGGGGGCGCCCACAGATACGCAGTATTTT. It encodes CASSLQGAPTDTQYF.

The chain couples TRBV11-2 to TRBJ1-2; tentative D call: TRBD1 (6 bases). Trimming removed 5 bases at V and 7 bases at J, with 14 bases between. Germline V gene lookup returns CDR1 SGHAT and CDR2 FQNNGV. The CDR3 is made up of 13 amino acids. This CDR3 is CASSHTGNPGYTF. CDR3 sequence (DNA): TGTGCCAGCAGCCATACAGGGAATCCTGGCTACACCTTC.